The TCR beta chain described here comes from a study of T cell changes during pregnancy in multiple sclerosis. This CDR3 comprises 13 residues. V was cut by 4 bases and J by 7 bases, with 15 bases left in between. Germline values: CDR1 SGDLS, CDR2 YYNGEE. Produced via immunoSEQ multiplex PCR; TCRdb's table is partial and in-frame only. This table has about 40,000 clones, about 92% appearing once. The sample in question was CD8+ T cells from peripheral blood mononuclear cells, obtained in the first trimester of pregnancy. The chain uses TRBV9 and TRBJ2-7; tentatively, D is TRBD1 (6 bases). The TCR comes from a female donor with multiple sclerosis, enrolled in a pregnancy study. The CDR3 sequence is CASSPSDQGEQYF. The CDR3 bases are TGTGCCAGCAGCCCCAGTGATCAGGGGGAGCAGTACTTC.